The 18 T cell receptor beta chains below come from one sample, sequenced in a study of CD8 T cells in ankylosing spondylitis. Using its own MiXCR run on the 5' RACE reads, TCRdb lists one record per CDR3 protein. The sample lists around 35,000 distinct CDR3 sequences; approximately 10% were seen once. The sequenced sample consisted of synovial fluid, either unsorted or a sorted T cell fraction (not recorded which). The receptors originated from a male donor with ankylosing spondylitis.

The rearrangement uses TRBV27 and TRBJ2-7, with D possibly called TRBD1 or TRBD2 (7 bases each). Per germline, CDR1 MNHEY and CDR2 SMNVEV (reference sequence). This CDR3 region has 14 residues. Deletions cut 1 base from V and 7 bases from J, with 14 bases between. The CDR3 DNA sequence: TGTGCCAGCAGTTTATTGCAGGGGGGGGAAGAGCAGTACTTC. Residues: CASSLLQGGEEQYF.

This clonotype was seen repeatedly, ten times or more. This chain links TRBV4-3 with TRBJ2-1; 10 positions match TRBD2. Germline assignment: CDR1 LGHNA and CDR2 YSLEER. The CDR3 loop spans 17 amino acids. Trimming cost V 4 bases and J 7 bases; bases outside gene matches: 13. This chain's CDR3 is CASSPGVASGSMNEQFF. The CDR3 bases are TGCGCCAGCAGCCCTGGAGTCGCTAGCGGGAGTATGAATGAGCAGTTCTTC.

This clonotype was observed at least ten times. The chain combines TRBV19 with TRBJ2-5; D may be TRBD1 or TRBD2 (5 bases each). The CDR3 loop spans 15 amino acids. V was clipped by 5 bases and J by 4 bases, with 17 bases between them. Germline-derived CDR1 and CDR2 are LNHDA and SQIVND (reference sequence). CDR3 nucleotides: TGTGCCAGTAGTTCCGGGACGGCGTCGACAGAGACCCAGTACTTC. Translation: CASSSGTASTETQYF.

The sample holds many counts of this clonotype. The rearrangement uses TRBV14 and TRBJ2-7; D is possibly TRBD2 (6 bases). V was clipped by 4 bases and J by 1 base, with 11 bases between them. The CDR3 runs to 14 residues. Germline V lookup: CDR1 SGHDN, CDR2 FVKESK. The CDR3 bases are TGTGCCAGCAGCCGGGGACTGCCATCCTACGAGCAGTACTTC. Translating gives CASSRGLPSYEQYF.

This chain connects TRBV29-1 to TRBJ1-2; perhaps TRBD1 as D (6 bases). The V gene lost 4 bases and the J gene lost 7 bases, with 22 bases spanning the gap. The germline CDR1 and CDR2 sequences are SQVTM and ANQGSEA. CDR3 length: 15 residues. CDR3 region: CSVASQIGGRGGYTF. In nucleotides, the CDR3 is TGCAGCGTTGCGTCCCAAATCGGGGGGCGCGGTGGCTACACCTTC.

The table lists this clonotype with many counts. The chain has TRBV2 and TRBJ2-5; D is uncertain. Germline lookup yields CDR1 SNHLY and CDR2 FYNNEI. With 11 bases removed from V and 3 bases from J, the gap between germline ends came to 7 bases. This CDR3 is built from 10 residues. CDR3 in DNA: TGTGCCGGTATTGAAGAGACCCAGTACTTC. As protein: CAGIEETQYF.

The table lists this clonotype with a few counts. The chain has TRBV12-3 or TRBV12-4 and TRBJ1-6; D call uncertain. The V end was cut by 3 bases, the J end by 0 bases, with 3 bases between. The CDR3 consists of 14 residues. CDR3 region: CASSFGSYNSPLHF. In DNA, the CDR3 is TGTGCCAGCAGTTTTGGCTCCTATAATTCACCCCTCCACTTT.

Only a few counts were recorded for this clonotype. The chain has TRBV10-3 and TRBJ2-2, with 7 bases identical to TRBD2. Germline-derived CDR1 and CDR2 are ENHRY and SYGVKD. The V and J ends lost 6 bases and 5 bases, in that order; junction bases with no gene match: 6. CDR3 length: 14 amino acids. Here the CDR3 DNA reads TGTGCCATCAGAGGACTAGGGACGACCGGGGAGCTGTTTTTT. Its protein product is CAIRGLGTTGELFF.

This clonotype appeared many times. The chain is built from TRBV20-1 and TRBJ1-2, with a tentative D call TRBD1 (6 bases). The CDR3 contains 13 residues. The ends were cut back, 3 bases at V and 4 bases at J, with 12 bases in the middle. The germline gives CDR1 DFQATT, CDR2 SNEGSKA (reference sequence). In DNA, the CDR3 is TGCAGTGCTAGCCTGGACAGATCCTATGGCTACACCTTC. Translation: CSASLDRSYGYTF.

This clonotype has a handful of counts. This chain joins TRBV7-6 and TRBJ1-1; 7 bases map to TRBD1. The CDR3 runs 16 residues. The J segment lost 4 bases and the V segment lost 2 bases, leaving 10 bases of the junction unmatched. Germline CDR1 is SGHVS and CDR2 is FNYEAQ. In DNA form, the CDR3 reads TGTGCCAGCAGCTTATTTGAGGGGGCGTCGGGCACTGAAGCTTTCTTT. Translating gives CASSLFEGASGTEAFF.

This clonotype was counted many times. V gene TRBV28 combines with J gene TRBJ2-3; D remains ambiguous. From germline, CDR1 is MDHEN and CDR2 SYDVKM. The CDR3 length is 18 residues. Trimming pared 6 bases from V and 0 bases from J, leaving 22 bases between. CDR3 loop: CASSPTYVGSGSTDTQYF. DNA for the CDR3: TGTGCCAGCAGCCCCACGTACGTGGGATCAGGTAGCACAGATACGCAGTATTTT. The full variable domain, with the rest looked up from reference TRBV28 and TRBJ2-3, is DVKVTQSSRYLVKRTGEKVFLECVQDMDHENMFWYRQDPGLGLRLIYFSYDVKMKEKGDIPEGYSVSREKKERFSLILESASTNQTSMYLCASSPTYVGSGSTDTQYFGPGTRLTVL.

V is TRBV6-5 and J is TRBJ2-7, with 7 positions matching TRBD1. Unmatched junction bases numbered 10, after V lost 1 base and J lost 1 base. Germline V gene lookup returns CDR1 MNHEY and CDR2 SVGAGI. This CDR3 spans 17 amino acids. The CDR3 DNA reads as TGTGCCAGCAGTTACTGGGCCGGGACAGAAGTATCCTACGAGCAGTACTTC. This translates into CASSYWAGTEVSYEQYF.

The chain recombines TRBV28 with TRBJ1-3; D unclear. The CDR3 runs 16 residues. V was trimmed by 7 bases and J by 0 bases, leaving 16 bases between them. Germline V gives CDR1 MDHEN, CDR2 SYDVKM. CDR3 sequence (DNA): TGTGCCAGCATCGGGGTCTTAGTTAGCTCTGGAAACACCATATATTTT. It yields the protein CASIGVLVSSGNTIYF.

This clonotype has only a few counts. The genes are TRBV12-3 or TRBV12-4 and TRBJ1-2; D unresolved. Trimming stripped 4 bases from V and 0 bases from J, with 6 bases between. This CDR3 has 13 residues. CDR3 DNA: TGTGCCAGCAGTTCGGAAGCTAACTATGGCTACACCTTC. It translates to CASSSEANYGYTF.

In its sample, this clonotype was seen once. The chain carries TRBV6-4 and TRBJ2-3; D is perhaps TRBD2 (6 bases). Germline-derived CDR1 and CDR2 are MRHNA and SNTAGT. The CDR3 length is 15 residues. V lost 3 bases, J lost 4 bases, and 14 bases lay in between. The CDR3 reads CASSEASSGADTQYF. In DNA, the CDR3 is TGTGCCAGCAGTGAAGCTAGCTCGGGGGCAGATACGCAGTATTTT.

A note on this clonotype: One end of the junction is discordant with germline, which a read error may explain. The chain has TRBV7-9 and TRBJ2-7; TRBD2 matches 10 bases. Per the germline V gene, CDR1 is SEHNR and CDR2 is FQNEAQ (reference sequence). The CDR3 loop spans 12 amino acids. CDR3 bases: TGTGCCAGCAGCCTAGCGGGAGAGGAGCAGTACTTC. Protein sequence: CASSLAGEEQYF.

V is TRBV12-3 or TRBV12-4 and J is TRBJ1-1; D not resolved. Trimming took 11 bases from V and 1 from J, leaving 8 bases between them. CDR3 length equals 11 residues. DNA for the CDR3: TGTGCCGCGCGACGGAACACTGAAGCTTTCTTT. Protein: CAARRNTEAFF.

This clonotype was found a few times. The chain uses TRBV27 and TRBJ1-2; 8 nucleotides align to TRBD1. Germline V gives CDR1 MNHEY, CDR2 SMNVEV (reference sequence). This CDR3 spans 13 amino acids. The V segment lost 8 bases and the J segment 4 bases; nucleotides outside the gene matches: 6. The chain's CDR3 is CASGGTGAYGYTF. CDR3 coding DNA: TGTGCCAGCGGAGGGACAGGCGCCTATGGCTACACCTTC.